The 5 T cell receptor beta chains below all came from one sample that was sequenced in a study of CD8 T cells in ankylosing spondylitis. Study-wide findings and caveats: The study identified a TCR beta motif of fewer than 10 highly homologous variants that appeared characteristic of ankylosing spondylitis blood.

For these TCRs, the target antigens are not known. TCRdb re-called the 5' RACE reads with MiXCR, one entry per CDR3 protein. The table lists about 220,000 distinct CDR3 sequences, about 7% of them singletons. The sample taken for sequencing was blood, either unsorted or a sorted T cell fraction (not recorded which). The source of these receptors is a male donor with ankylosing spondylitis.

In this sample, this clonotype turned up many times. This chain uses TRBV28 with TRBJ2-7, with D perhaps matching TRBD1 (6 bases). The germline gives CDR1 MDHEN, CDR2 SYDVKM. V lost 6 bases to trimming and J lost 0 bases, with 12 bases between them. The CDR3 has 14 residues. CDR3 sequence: CASSLQGSSYEQYF. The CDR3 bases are TGTGCCAGCAGCCTTCAGGGGAGCTCCTACGAGCAGTACTTC.

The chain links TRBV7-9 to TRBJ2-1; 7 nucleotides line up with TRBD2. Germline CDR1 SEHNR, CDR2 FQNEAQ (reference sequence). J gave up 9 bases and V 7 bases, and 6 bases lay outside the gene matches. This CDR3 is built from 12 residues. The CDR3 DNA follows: TGTGCCAGCACCATTGGGGGGGGTGAGCAGTTCTTC. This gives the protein CASTIGGGEQFF.

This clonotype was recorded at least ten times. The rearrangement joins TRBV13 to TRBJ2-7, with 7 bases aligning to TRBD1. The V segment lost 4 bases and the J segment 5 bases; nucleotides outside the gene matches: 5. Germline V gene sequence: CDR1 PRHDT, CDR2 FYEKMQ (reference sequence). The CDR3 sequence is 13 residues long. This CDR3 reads CASSSDRVDEQYF. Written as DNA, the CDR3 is TGTGCCAGCAGCTCCGACAGGGTGGACGAGCAGTACTTC.

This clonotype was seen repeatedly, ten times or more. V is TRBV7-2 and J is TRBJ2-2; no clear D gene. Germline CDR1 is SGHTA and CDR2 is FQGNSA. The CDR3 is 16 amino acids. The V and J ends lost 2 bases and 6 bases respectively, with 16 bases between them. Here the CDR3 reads CASSLRGFQEAGELFF. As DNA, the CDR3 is TGTGCCAGCAGCTTAAGAGGTTTCCAAGAGGCCGGGGAGCTGTTTTTT.

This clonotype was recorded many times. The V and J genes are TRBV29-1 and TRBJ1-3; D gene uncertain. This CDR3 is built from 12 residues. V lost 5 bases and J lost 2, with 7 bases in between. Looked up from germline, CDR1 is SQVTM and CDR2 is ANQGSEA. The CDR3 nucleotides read TGCAGCGTTACATCGGCTGGAAACACCATATATTTT. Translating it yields CSVTSAGNTIYF.